These 8 T cell receptor beta chains originate from one sample sequenced in a study of shared clonotypes between healthy human individuals. The data were produced by immunoSEQ multiplex PCR, yet TCRdb's version contains in-frame clones alone and is incomplete. This table holds 1 million to 1.2 million clones, around 77% found once. The source material was memory CD4+ T cells from PBMCs. Subset in this sample: CD45RA-negative fraction. These receptors came from a man aged 18 to 29 in good health. Some clones in this sample may be carry-over from other donors' samples.

The chain couples TRBV28 to TRBJ2-3; D is possibly TRBD1 or TRBD2 (5 bases each). The germline V gene has CDR1 MDHEN and CDR2 SYDVKM. Deletions cut 3 bases from V and 0 bases from J, with 13 bases between. The CDR3 has 16 residues. The CDR3 here is CASSFRGPLSTDTQYF. The CDR3 nucleotides read TGTGCCAGCAGTTTTCGGGGCCCCCTTAGCACAGATACGCAGTATTTT.

This chain links TRBV29-1 with TRBJ1-3; weak D call: TRBD1 (6 bases). The CDR3 spans 18 residues. Germline lookup yields CDR1 SQVTM and CDR2 ANQGSEA. V was trimmed by 0 bases and J by 1 base, leaving 19 bases between them. The CDR3 nucleotides read TGCAGCGTTGAAGATCGATGGACAGTAGCAGATTCTGGAAACACCATATATTTT. It specifies CSVEDRWTVADSGNTIYF.

This clone was counted between two and nine times. The same CDR3 also results from other DNA sequences found in this sample. The rearrangement uses TRBV25-1 and TRBJ1-4; tentative D call: TRBD1 (5 bases). The V gene lost 6 bases and the J gene lost 4 bases, with 9 bases spanning the gap. Germline loops: CDR1 MGHDK, CDR2 SYGVNS. The CDR3 sequence is 13 residues long. Written as DNA, the CDR3 is TGTGCCAGCAGGGGGCGCCTTAATGAAAAACTGTTTTTT. Its translation: CASRGRLNEKLFF.

The V call is TRBV28, the J call TRBJ2-1; 7 bases agree with TRBD2. V was pared by 2 bases and J by 15 bases, with 10 bases of the junction left unmatched. Germline values: CDR1 MDHEN, CDR2 SYDVKM. CDR3 length equals 13 residues. The CDR3 spells CASSLGRERAPFF. The CDR3 nucleotides are TGTGCCAGCAGTTTAGGGCGGGAGAGGGCGCCGTTCTTC.

The V and J genes are TRBV5-1 and TRBJ2-3; D unresolved. V was shortened by 4 bases and J by 0 bases, with 15 bases between the two germline ends. This CDR3 spans 16 amino acids. Germline CDR1 reads SGHRS; CDR2 reads YFSETQ. The CDR3 protein is CASSLPTTKSTDTQYF. The CDR3 bases are TGCGCCAGCAGCCTTCCGACAACCAAGAGCACAGATACGCAGTATTTT.

The chain carries TRBV2 and TRBJ2-1, with a weak D call TRBD1 (5 bases). In germline, CDR1 is SNHLY, CDR2 FYNNEI. Trimming took 7 bases from V and 1 from J, leaving 11 bases between them. This CDR3 region has 14 residues. The DNA for the CDR3 is TGTGCCAGCAAGGGGCGGCCTTCCTACAATGAGCAGTTCTTC. Amino acids: CASKGRPSYNEQFF.

There are a few counts of this clone. The chain has TRBV27 and TRBJ2-7; D unclear. Trimming left V 5 bases short and J 2 bases short, with 16 bases between. Germline assignment: CDR1 MNHEY and CDR2 SMNVEV (reference sequence). CDR3 length: 15 amino acids. The chain's CDR3 is CASSPDIRGTYEQYF. In DNA, the CDR3 is TGTGCCAGCAGTCCCGACATTAGAGGAACCTACGAGCAGTACTTC.

The chain is built from TRBV29-1 and TRBJ2-2; maybe TRBD2 (5 bases). The CDR3 runs to 13 residues. Per the germline V gene, CDR1 is SQVTM and CDR2 is ANQGSEA. Trimming took 4 bases from V and 6 from J, leaving 12 bases between them. CDR3 DNA sequence: TGCAGCGTTGGTCGGGGTTGGGCCGGGGAGCTGTTTTTT. This sequence encodes CSVGRGWAGELFF.